This TCR beta chain was recovered during a study of T cell changes during pregnancy in multiple sclerosis. The CDR3 has 12 residues. The V segment lost 6 bases and the J segment 3 bases; nucleotides outside the gene matches: 2. Per the germline V gene, CDR1 is MNHEY and CDR2 is SMNVEV (reference sequence). Generated by immunoSEQ multiplex PCR, the TCRdb table keeps only in-frame clones and is missing some. The data contain 30,000 to 35,000 clones, about nine tenths of them singletons. Sequenced here: CD8+ T cells from peripheral blood mononuclear cells, sampled after pregnancy. This clonotype was obtained from a female donor with multiple sclerosis, enrolled in a pregnancy study. The J gene is TRBJ2-7, the V gene TRBV27; 7 bases are shared with TRBD1. The CDR3 loop is CASSPGGYEQYF. CDR3 nucleotide sequence: TGTGCCAGCAGCCCAGGGGGCTACGAGCAGTACTTC.